This paragraph covers one TCR beta chain sequence. Its antigen is not identified. CDR3 length: 14 amino acids. Between the trimmed V and J ends, which lost 3 bases and 3 bases, there was a span of 9 bases. CDR1 and CDR2 (germline): MNHEY, SMNVEV (reference sequence). This table comes from immunoSEQ multiplex PCR, and its TCRdb copy is limited to in-frame clones, with some not included. The sample lists about 66,000 clones; around 86% were seen once. The data originate from a study of OX40 agonist ivuxolimab in advanced cancers. Whole-study context: Every patient in dose escalation had hepatocellular carcinoma, melanoma, renal cell or head and neck cancer. Of the patients, three showed partial responses, one with hepatocellular carcinoma and two with cutaneous melanoma. Participants averaged approximately 60 years of age (range about 23 to 80) and were roughly 83% male.

Whole-study results and caveats: The average count of expanded clones was higher among CD8+ T cells than among CD4+.

V usage is TRBV27 and J usage is TRBJ1-5; perhaps TRBD1 as D (6 bases). This sequence was found in an adult with an advanced solid tumor such as melanoma, head and neck, liver or kidney cancer. Sequenced material: CD4+ or CD8+ T cells sorted from blood, taken in a trial of the OX40 agonist ivuxolimab. The CDR3 loop is CASSFTGNNQPQHF. In nucleotides, the CDR3 is TGTGCCAGCAGTTTTACAGGGAACAATCAGCCCCAGCATTTT.